Sequencing of this T cell receptor beta chain was carried out in a study of identical twins. General observations from the study: It was out-of-frame TCR alpha sharing in monozygotic twins that models underestimated.

V was pared by 3 bases and J by 7 bases, with 9 bases between. Per the germline V gene, CDR1 is ENHRY and CDR2 is SYGVKD. The CDR3 has 12 residues. This clonotype was found a few times. Its antigen is as yet unknown. One entry per CDR3 protein, called by TCRdb with MiXCR from the 5' RACE reads. Among around 960,000 distinct CDR3 sequences listed, roughly an eighth were seen once. These data were likewise used in another study, on yellow fever vaccine responses in identical twins.

The sequenced material came from PBMCs. This chain uses TRBV10-3 with TRBJ1-1, with D unclear. The clonotype was recovered from a woman aged 18-29 years in good health. CDR3 coding DNA: TGTGCCATCAGTGATTCTCAGCTTGAAGCTTTCTTT. It specifies CAISDSQLEAFF.